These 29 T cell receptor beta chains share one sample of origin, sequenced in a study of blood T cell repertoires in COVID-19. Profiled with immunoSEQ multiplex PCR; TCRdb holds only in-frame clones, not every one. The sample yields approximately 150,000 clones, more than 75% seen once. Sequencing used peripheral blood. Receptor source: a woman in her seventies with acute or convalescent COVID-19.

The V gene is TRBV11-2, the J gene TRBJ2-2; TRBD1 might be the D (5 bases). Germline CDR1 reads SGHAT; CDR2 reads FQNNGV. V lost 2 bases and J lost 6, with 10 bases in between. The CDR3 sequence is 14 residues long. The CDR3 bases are TGTGCCAGCAGCTTAATTACAGGTTCCGGGGAGCTGTTTTTT. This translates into CASSLITGSGELFF.

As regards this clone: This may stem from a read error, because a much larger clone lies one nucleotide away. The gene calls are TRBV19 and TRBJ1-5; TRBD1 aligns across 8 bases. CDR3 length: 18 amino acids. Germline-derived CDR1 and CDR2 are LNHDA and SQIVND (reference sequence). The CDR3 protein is CVSRKDDRGGMGNQPQHF. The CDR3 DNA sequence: TGTGTCAGTAGGAAGGATGACAGGGGAGGTATGGGCAATCAGCCCCAGCATTTT.

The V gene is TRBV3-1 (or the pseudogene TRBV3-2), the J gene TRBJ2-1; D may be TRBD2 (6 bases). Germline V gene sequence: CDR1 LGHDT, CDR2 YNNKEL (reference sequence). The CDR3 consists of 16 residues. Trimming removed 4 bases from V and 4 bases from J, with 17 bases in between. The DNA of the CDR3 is TGTGCCAGCAGCCCCCTCCGGGAGCGGTTATACAATGAGCAGTTCTTC. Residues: CASSPLRERLYNEQFF.

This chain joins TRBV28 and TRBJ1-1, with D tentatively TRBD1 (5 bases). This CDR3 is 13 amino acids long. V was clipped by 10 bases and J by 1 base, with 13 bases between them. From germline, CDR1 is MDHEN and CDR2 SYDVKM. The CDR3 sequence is CATAGQANTEAFF. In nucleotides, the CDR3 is TGTGCCACCGCGGGGCAGGCGAACACTGAAGCTTTCTTT.

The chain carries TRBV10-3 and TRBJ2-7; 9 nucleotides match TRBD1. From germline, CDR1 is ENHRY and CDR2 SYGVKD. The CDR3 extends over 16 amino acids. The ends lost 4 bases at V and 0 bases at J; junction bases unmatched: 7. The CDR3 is CAISGEGTGSSYEQYF. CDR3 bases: TGTGCCATCAGTGGGGAGGGGACAGGGTCCTCCTACGAGCAGTACTTC.

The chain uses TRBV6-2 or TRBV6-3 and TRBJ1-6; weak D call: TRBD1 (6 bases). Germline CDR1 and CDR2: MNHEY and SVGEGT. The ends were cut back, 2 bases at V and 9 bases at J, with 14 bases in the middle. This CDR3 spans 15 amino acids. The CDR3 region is CASSYLYGGSSPLHF. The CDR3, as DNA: TGTGCCAGCAGTTACCTATATGGGGGCAGTTCACCCCTCCACTTT.

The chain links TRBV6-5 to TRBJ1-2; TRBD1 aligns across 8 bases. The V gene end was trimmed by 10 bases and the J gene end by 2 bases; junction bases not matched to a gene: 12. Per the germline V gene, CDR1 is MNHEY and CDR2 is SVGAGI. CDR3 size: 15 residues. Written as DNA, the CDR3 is TGTGCCACCACAAGTAGACAGGGGAAGAACTATGGCTACACCTTC. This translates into CATTSRQGKNYGYTF.

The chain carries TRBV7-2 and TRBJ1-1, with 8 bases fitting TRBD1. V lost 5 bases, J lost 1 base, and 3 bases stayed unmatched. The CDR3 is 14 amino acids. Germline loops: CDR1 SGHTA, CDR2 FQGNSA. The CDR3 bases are TGTGCCAGCAGCGGACAGGGAGGGAACACTGAAGCTTTCTTT. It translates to CASSGQGGNTEAFF.

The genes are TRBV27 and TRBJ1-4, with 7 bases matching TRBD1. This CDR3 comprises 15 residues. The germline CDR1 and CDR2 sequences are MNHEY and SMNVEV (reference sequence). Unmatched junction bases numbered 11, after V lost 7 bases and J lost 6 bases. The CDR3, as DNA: TGTGCCAGCAAGGTGTTAGGGACAGAGGATGAAAAACTGTTTTTT. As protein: CASKVLGTEDEKLFF. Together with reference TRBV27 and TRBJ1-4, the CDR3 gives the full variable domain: EAQVTQNPRYLITVTGKKLTVTCSQNMNHEYMSWYRQDPGLGLRQIYYSMNVEVTDKGDVPEGYKVSRKEKRNFPLILESPSPNQTSLYFCASKVLGTEDEKLFFGSGTQLSVL.

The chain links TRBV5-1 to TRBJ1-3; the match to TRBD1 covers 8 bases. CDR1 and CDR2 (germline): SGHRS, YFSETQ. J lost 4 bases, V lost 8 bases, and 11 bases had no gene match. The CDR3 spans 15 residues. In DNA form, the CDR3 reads TGCGCCAGTAGCCTTCAGGGGGCCGTAGGAAACACCATATATTTT. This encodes CASSLQGAVGNTIYF. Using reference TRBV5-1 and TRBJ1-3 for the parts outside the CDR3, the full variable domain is KAGVTQTPRYLIKTRGQQVTLSCSPISGHRSVSWYQQTPGQGLQFLFEYFSETQRNKGNFPGRFSGRQFSNSRSEMNVSTLELGDSALYLCASSLQGAVGNTIYFGEGSWLTVV.

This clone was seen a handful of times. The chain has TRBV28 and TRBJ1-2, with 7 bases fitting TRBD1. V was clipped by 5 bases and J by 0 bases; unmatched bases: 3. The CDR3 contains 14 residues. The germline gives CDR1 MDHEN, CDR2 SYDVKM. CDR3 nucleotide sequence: TGTGCCAGCAGTCTAGGGACAGCTAACTATGGCTACACCTTC. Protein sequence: CASSLGTANYGYTF.

The CDR3 region has the DNA TGTGCCACCCAGTTTTGGGAGGGTGGCTACACCTTC. Protein: CATQFWEGGYTF. The V and J genes are TRBV28 and TRBJ1-2; D not resolved. V dropped 10 bases and J dropped 7 bases, with 16 bases sitting between them. Looked up from germline, CDR1 is MDHEN and CDR2 is SYDVKM. This CDR3 spans 12 amino acids.

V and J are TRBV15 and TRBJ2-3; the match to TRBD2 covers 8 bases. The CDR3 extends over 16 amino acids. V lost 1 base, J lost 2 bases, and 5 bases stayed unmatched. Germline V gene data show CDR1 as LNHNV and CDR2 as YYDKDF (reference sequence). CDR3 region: CATSRGETSVTDTQYF. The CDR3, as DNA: TGTGCCACCAGCAGAGGGGAGACTAGCGTCACAGATACGCAGTATTTT.

CDR3 coding DNA: TGTGCCAGCAGCTTAGGGGGGGACAGCTATGGCTACACCTTC. It is translated as CASSLGGDSYGYTF. The V and J genes are TRBV7-9 and TRBJ1-2; 7 bases map to TRBD1. Germline V gene lookup returns CDR1 SEHNR and CDR2 FQNEAQ (reference sequence). With V trimmed by 1 base and J by 4 bases, 3 bases remained unmatched. This CDR3 contains 14 residues.

The CDR3 DNA reads as TGTGCCAGCAGTGTCGGCTCCTATAATTCACCCCTCCACTTT. Its translation is CASSVGSYNSPLHF. The chain combines TRBV6-4 with TRBJ1-6; D uncertain. CDR1 is MRHNA, CDR2 SNTAGT, per germline. V lost 4 bases and J lost 0, with 4 bases in between. The CDR3 covers 14 residues.

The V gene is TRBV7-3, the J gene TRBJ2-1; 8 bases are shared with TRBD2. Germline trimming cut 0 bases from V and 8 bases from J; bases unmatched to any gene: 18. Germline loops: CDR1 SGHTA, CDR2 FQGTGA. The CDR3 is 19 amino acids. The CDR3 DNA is TGTGCCAGCAGCTTAACGTACCCTGTTTTTAGAGACGGGAGGGATGAGCAGTTCTTC. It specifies CASSLTYPVFRDGRDEQFF.

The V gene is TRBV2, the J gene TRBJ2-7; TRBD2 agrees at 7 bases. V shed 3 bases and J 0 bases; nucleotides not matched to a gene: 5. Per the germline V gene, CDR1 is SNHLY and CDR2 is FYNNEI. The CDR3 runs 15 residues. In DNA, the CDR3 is TGTGCCAGCAGTGAGAGCGGGGCGAGCTCCTACGAGCAGTACTTC. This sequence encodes CASSESGASSYEQYF.

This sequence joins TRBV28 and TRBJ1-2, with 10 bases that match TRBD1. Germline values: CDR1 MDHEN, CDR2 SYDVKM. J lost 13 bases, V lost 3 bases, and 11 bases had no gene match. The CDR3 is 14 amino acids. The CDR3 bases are TGTGCCAGCAGTTTCCGAACCGGGACAGGGGCCCGCACCTTC. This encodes CASSFRTGTGARTF.

The CDR3 sequence is CASSRTGDAQPQHF. The CDR3 region has the DNA TGCGCCAGCAGCCGGACAGGGGATGCTCAGCCCCAGCATTTT. The V and J genes are TRBV4-1 and TRBJ1-5; 9 bases are a match to TRBD1. Germline V CDR1 and CDR2: MGHRA, YSYEKL. This CDR3 has 14 residues. V was clipped by 4 bases and J by 6 bases; unmatched bases: 4.

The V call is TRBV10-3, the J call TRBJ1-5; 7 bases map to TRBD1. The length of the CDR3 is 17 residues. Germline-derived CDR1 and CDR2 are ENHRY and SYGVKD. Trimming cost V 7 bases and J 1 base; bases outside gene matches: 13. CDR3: CAITLIQGWGSNQPQHF. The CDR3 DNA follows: TGTGCCATCACCTTGATACAGGGGTGGGGGAGCAATCAGCCCCAGCATTTT.

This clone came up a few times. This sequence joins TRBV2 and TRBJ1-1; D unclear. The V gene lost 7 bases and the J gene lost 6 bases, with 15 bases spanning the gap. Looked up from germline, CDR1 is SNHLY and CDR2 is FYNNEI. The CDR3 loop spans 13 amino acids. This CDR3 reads CASKVRPDSEAFF. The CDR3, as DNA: TGTGCCAGCAAGGTGCGGCCCGATTCTGAAGCTTTCTTT.

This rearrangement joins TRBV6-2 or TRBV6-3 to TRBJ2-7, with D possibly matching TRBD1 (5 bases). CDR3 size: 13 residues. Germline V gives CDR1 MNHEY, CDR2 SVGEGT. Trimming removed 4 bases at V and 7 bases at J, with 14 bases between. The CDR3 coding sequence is TGTGCCAGCAGTTGGACACCTATTATGGAGCAGTACTTC. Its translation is CASSWTPIMEQYF.

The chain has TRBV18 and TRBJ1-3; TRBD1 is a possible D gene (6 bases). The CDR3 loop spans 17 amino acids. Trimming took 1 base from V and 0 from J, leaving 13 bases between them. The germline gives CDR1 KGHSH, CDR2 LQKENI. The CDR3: CASSPLGGQSSGNTIYF. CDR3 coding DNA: TGTGCCAGCTCACCACTGGGTGGACAGAGCTCTGGAAACACCATATATTTT.

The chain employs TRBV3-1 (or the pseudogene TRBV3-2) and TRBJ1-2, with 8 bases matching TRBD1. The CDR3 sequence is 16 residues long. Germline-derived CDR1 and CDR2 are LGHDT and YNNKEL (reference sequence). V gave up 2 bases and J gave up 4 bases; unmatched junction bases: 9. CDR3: CASSQKISGTGYGYTF. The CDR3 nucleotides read TGTGCCAGCAGCCAAAAAATATCGGGGACAGGCTATGGCTACACCTTC.

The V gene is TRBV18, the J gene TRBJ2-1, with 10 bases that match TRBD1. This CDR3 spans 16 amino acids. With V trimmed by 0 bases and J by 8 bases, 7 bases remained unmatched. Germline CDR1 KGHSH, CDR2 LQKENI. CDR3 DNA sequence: TGTGCCAGCTCACCACCGGGACAGGGGAGAATAGATGAGCAGTTCTTC. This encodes CASSPPGQGRIDEQFF.

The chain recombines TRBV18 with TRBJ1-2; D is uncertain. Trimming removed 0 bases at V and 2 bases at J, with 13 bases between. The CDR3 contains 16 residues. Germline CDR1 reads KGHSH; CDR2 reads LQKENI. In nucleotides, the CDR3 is TGTGCCAGCTCACCACCGGCAGGTTTGATAAACTATGGCTACACCTTC. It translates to CASSPPAGLINYGYTF.

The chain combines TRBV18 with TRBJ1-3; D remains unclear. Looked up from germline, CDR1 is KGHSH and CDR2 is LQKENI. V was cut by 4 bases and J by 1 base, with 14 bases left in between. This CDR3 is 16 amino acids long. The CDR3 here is CASSQQSSLSGNTIYF. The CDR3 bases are TGTGCCAGCTCACAACAGAGTTCTCTTTCTGGAAACACCATATATTTT.

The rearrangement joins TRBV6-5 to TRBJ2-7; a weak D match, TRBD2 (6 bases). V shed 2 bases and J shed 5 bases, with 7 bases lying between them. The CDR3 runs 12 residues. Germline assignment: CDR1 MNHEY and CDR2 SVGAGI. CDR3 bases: TGTGCCAGCAGTTACGGAGGGCACGAGCAGTACTTC. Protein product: CASSYGGHEQYF.

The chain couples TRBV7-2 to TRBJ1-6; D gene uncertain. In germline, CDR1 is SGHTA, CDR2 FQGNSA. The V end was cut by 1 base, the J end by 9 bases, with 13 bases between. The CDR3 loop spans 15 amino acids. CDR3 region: CASSLVGQEGSPLHF. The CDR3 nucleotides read TGTGCCAGCAGCTTAGTTGGTCAGGAGGGTTCACCCCTCCACTTT.